The 8 T cell receptor beta chains below were found in one sample sequenced in a study of cytomegalovirus exposure and HLA in healthy donors. The PCR ran on 60 Vbeta and 13 Jbeta primers. Some clones are missing from TCRdb's copy, which holds only in-frame ones; the method was immunoSEQ multiplex PCR. The data contain 130,000 to 150,000 clones, under 80% of them seen just once; the ten biggest clones take up around 4.7%. Material: PBMCs. The source of these receptors is a man aged 18 to 29 in good health and CMV-seropositive.

The sample holds one count of this clone. J is TRBJ2-1 and V is TRBV5-1; 7 nucleotides align to TRBD1. The CDR3 sequence is 17 residues long. The trim removed 3 bases at V and 0 bases at J, leaving 9 bases unmatched. Germline V gene lookup returns CDR1 SGHRS and CDR2 YFSETQ. CDR3 DNA sequence: TGCGCCAGCAGCTCCCTGACAGGGTCGAGCTCCTACAATGAGCAGTTCTTC. This gives the protein CASSSLTGSSSYNEQFF.

The rearrangement uses TRBV9 and TRBJ2-3, with a weak D call TRBD1 (6 bases). Germline values: CDR1 SGDLS, CDR2 YYNGEE. V lost 4 bases and J 1 base, leaving 10 bases between the germline ends. CDR3 length: 14 amino acids. For the CDR3, the DNA is TGTGCCAGCAGCCTAGGACAGCGCACAGATACGCAGTATTTT. Translated: CASSLGQRTDTQYF.

The chain joins TRBV5-4 to TRBJ2-5; a possible D gene is TRBD2 (7 bases). V lost 0 bases, J lost 2 bases, and 11 bases lay in between. CDR3 size: 15 residues. CDR1 and CDR2 (germline): SGHNT, YYREEE (reference sequence). The CDR3 is CASSLGGGEQETQYF. In DNA form, the CDR3 reads TGTGCCAGCAGCTTGGGGGGGGGCGAGCAAGAGACCCAGTACTTC.

This clone has only one observation. V gene TRBV6-1 combines with J gene TRBJ1-5; D is unclear. CDR1 is MNHNS, CDR2 SASEGT, per germline. Trimming took off 8 bases at V and 3 bases at J, with 11 bases between the two ends. This CDR3 is 13 amino acids long. CDR3 sequence: CASERQLNQPQHF. CDR3 bases: TGTGCCAGCGAGAGGCAGCTCAATCAGCCCCAGCATTTT.

V usage is TRBV5-6 and J usage is TRBJ2-7, with D hard to call. Germline V gene lookup returns CDR1 SGHDT and CDR2 YYEEEE. The ends were cut back, 2 bases at V and 3 bases at J, with 6 bases in the middle. This CDR3 spans 12 amino acids. The CDR3 reads CASSFQLYEQYF. CDR3 nucleotide sequence: TGTGCCAGCAGCTTTCAACTCTACGAGCAGTACTTC.

The chain has TRBV15 and TRBJ1-4; perhaps TRBD1 as D (6 bases). CDR3 length: 16 residues. Trimming left V 3 bases short and J 1 base short, with 12 bases between. Per the germline V gene, CDR1 is LNHNV and CDR2 is YYDKDF (reference sequence). For the CDR3, the DNA is TGTGCCACCAGCAGGTTCTACAGGGTAACTAATGAAAAACTGTTTTTT. Residues: CATSRFYRVTNEKLFF.

This chain uses TRBV11-2 with TRBJ1-1; 9 positions agree with TRBD1. The CDR3 runs 15 residues. Germline CDR1 reads SGHAT; CDR2 reads FQNNGV. V shed 0 bases and J 6 bases; nucleotides not matched to a gene: 5. CDR3 sequence (DNA): TGTGCCAGCAGCTTAGATGGAGGACAGGGGTCTGAAGCTTTCTTT. It translates to CASSLDGGQGSEAFF.

The sample holds a few counts of this clone. This chain uses TRBV19 with TRBJ1-2; 7 nucleotides match TRBD1. The CDR3 length is 13 residues. Per the germline V gene, CDR1 is LNHDA and CDR2 is SQIVND (reference sequence). V lost 8 bases, J lost 8 bases, and 11 bases stayed unmatched. CDR3 nucleotide sequence: TGTGCCAGTCGAACGGCAGGGGGAATAGGCTACACCTTC. Its translation is CASRTAGGIGYTF.